Included here is one TCR beta chain sequence, with context. From germline, CDR1 is SGHRS and CDR2 YFSETQ. There are 15 residues in the CDR3. Trimming left V 4 bases short and J 4 bases short, with 14 bases between. Authors' analysis steps: Estimates of nucleated cell counts were drawn from the amplification of reference gene primers. The data were produced by immunoSEQ multiplex PCR, yet TCRdb's version contains in-frame clones alone and is incomplete. That table gives V, J and clone size, and the DNA gave D and trimming. The table shows about 250,000 clones, with 80% to 90% occurring only once. The sample originates from a study of blood T cell repertoires in COVID-19. Study context: Sites across the United States, Italy and Spain contributed samples from acute and convalescent COVID-19. T cells, B-cell-depleted T cells, or PBMCs provided the cDNA or gDNA that served as material.

Sequencing was done on a sample of peripheral blood. V gene TRBV5-1 combines with J gene TRBJ2-2; D call uncertain. This receptor was identified in a man aged 30 to 39 with acute or convalescent COVID-19. DNA for the CDR3: TGCGCCAGCAGCCAGAGGTCAGTGGTCACCGGGGAGCTGTTTTTT. Protein product: CASSQRSVVTGELFF.